The rows below give T cell receptor beta chains drawn from one sample of a study of CD8 T cells in ankylosing spondylitis. TCRdb reprocessed the 5' RACE reads via MiXCR and lists one record per CDR3 protein. The table lists under 150,000 distinct CDR3 sequences, roughly 13% of them singletons, with approximately 3.1% in the top ten. Material for sequencing was blood, either unsorted or a sorted T cell fraction (not recorded which). These TCRs come from a female donor with ankylosing spondylitis or in good health (not recorded which). The CDR3 runs from the conserved cysteine through the conserved F or W. Each record gives: CDR3 length, clone size, V gene, J gene, CDR3 protein. Size values are once, few and many counts, or a class for expanded clones, and some rows have none.

17	few	TRBV20-1	TRBJ2-3	CSAVPRDRGTSTDTQYF
13	many	TRBV5-1	TRBJ2-1	CASRLGQGNEQFF
17	few	TRBV4-1	TRBJ2-7	CASSQDPGTSGNYEQYF
14	-	TRBV20-1	TRBJ1-1	CSARVPDPNTEAFF
14	few	TRBV3-1	TRBJ1-5	CASSQALGYQPQHF
16	many	TRBV5-1	TRBJ2-2	CASSPSDGGRTGELFF
15	many	TRBV20-1	TRBJ2-2	CSAIPGTHKPGELFF
11	-	TRBV12-2	TRBJ1-1	CASRPLPEAFF
13	many	TRBV6-2/TRBV6-3	TRBJ1-2	CASSYSSVYGYTF
16	-	TRBV5-4	TRBJ2-4	CASSPTGGLAKNSQYF
15	many	TRBV7-2	TRBJ1-3	CASSYSGAPGNTIYF
15	many	TRBV28	TRBJ2-1	CASSFGTGVNNEQFF
16	-	TRBV6-1	TRBJ1-5	CASSRRPTGVGQPQHF
15	few	TRBV5-1	TRBJ2-3	CASSLDRGRKDTQYF
14	-	TRBV7-9	TRBJ1-4	CASSLVQGGEKLFF
13	many	TRBV29-1	TRBJ2-7	CSVAKGSSYEQYF
14	-	TRBV5-1	TRBJ2-2	CASSLALHGEELFF
14	-	TRBV11-2	TRBJ1-4	CASSLGANNEKLFF
16	-	TRBV27	TRBJ2-2	CASSPRTSGGPGELFF
14	-	TRBV5-4	TRBJ2-5	CASSMSTRQETQYF
15	many	TRBV4-1	TRBJ1-6	CASSQTGRDNSPLHF
15	few	TRBV9	TRBJ2-2	CASSVVEPGTGELFF
14	few	TRBV6-2/TRBV6-3	TRBJ1-4	CASSKDRANEKLFF
13	few	TRBV20-1	TRBJ1-6	CSASEGENSPLHF
15	-	TRBV27	TRBJ1-5	CASSLSVGSGQPQHF
13	few	TRBV29-1	TRBJ2-1	CSGSRSSYNEQFF
13	-	TRBV6-1	TRBJ2-7	CASRRGRLYEQYF
13	few	TRBV20-1	TRBJ2-3	CSATGPTTDTQYF
15	few	TRBV7-6	TRBJ2-1	CASSSPSGGKNEQFF